The following is a T cell receptor (beta chain) sequence with its context. The data are from a study of T cell responses to AZD1222 COVID-19 vaccine. V shed 4 bases and J 4 bases; nucleotides not matched to a gene: 10. Per the germline V gene, CDR1 is SGHTA and CDR2 is FQGNSA. The CDR3 is made up of 15 amino acids. Second-dose recipients at about 4 or about 12 weeks were treated as one pooled group. Assay: immunoSEQ multiplex PCR; the TCRdb copy retains only in-frame clones and omits some. Here the sample spans 180,000 or so clones, around 90% being singletons. Sequencing was performed on peripheral blood, taken 28 days after the second AZD1222 dose. This sequence was found in an adult who received the AZD1222 COVID-19 vaccine. The V call is TRBV7-2, the J call TRBJ2-7; 7 bases match TRBD1. This chain's CDR3 is CASSSTTGFRYEQYF. DNA for the CDR3: TGTGCCAGCAGCTCCACGACAGGGTTTAGGTACGAGCAGTACTTC.